These 3 T cell receptor beta chains were all obtained from the same sample, sequenced in a study of breast tumors, draining lymph nodes, adjacent tissues. Using its own MiXCR run on the multiplex PCR reads, TCRdb lists one record per CDR3 protein. Here the sample spans around 140,000 distinct CDR3 sequences, around a third being singletons. Samples came from axillary lymph nodes draining the breast cancer. Sequencing was carried out using axillary lymph node tissue. Receptors originate from a female donor with breast cancer. Some clones in this sample may be carry-over from other donors' samples.

There are a few counts of this clonotype. The chain recombines TRBV7-3 with TRBJ2-3; 14 bases map to TRBD2. CDR1 SGHTA and CDR2 FQGTGA come from the germline V gene. Trimming at V came to 5 bases and at J to 4 bases, leaving 11 bases not matched to a gene. This CDR3 is built from 18 residues. In DNA, the CDR3 is TGTGCCAGCAGCGCCCACCGCACGACTAGCGGGGGGGCAGATACGCAGTATTTT. It specifies CASSAHRTTSGGADTQYF.

Comment on this clonotype: This may be a read error: a much more frequent sequence differs by one nucleotide. The V and J genes are TRBV9 and TRBJ2-3; 10 nucleotides line up with TRBD2. The CDR3 has 18 amino acids. CDR1 and CDR2 (germline): SGDLS, YYNGEE. The ends lost 3 bases at V and 2 bases at J; junction bases unmatched: 12. Here the CDR3 DNA reads TGTGCCAGCAGCGCTCATAGCGGGGGGACTGCCTCCACAGATACGCAGTATTTT. It is translated as CASSAHSGGTASTDTQYF.

This clonotype was recorded at least ten times. The CDR3 loop is CASSSYGGPGADTQYF. The CDR3 bases are TGTGCCAGCAGTTCATATGGGGGACCGGGGGCAGATACGCAGTATTTT. This chain links TRBV28 with TRBJ2-3; the D gene is possibly TRBD2 (6 bases). V lost 4 bases and J 4 bases, leaving 18 bases between the germline ends. The CDR3 is 16 residues long. CDR1 is MDHEN, CDR2 SYDVKM, per germline.